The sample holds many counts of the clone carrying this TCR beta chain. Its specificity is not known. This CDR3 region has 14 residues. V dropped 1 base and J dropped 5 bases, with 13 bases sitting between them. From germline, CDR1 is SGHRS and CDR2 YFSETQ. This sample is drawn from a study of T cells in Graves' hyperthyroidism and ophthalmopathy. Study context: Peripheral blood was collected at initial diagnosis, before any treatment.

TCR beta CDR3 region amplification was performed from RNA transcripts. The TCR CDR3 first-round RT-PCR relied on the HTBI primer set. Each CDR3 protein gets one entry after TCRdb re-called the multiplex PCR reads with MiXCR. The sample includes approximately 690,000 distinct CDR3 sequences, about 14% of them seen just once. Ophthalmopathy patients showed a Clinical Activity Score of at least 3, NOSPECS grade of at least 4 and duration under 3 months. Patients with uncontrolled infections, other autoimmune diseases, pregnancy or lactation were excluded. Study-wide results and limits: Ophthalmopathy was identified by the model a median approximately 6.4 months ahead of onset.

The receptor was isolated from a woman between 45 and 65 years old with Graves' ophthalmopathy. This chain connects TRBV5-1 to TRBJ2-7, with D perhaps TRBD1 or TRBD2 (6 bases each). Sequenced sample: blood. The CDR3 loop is CASSLRVGGHEQYF. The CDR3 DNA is TGCGCCAGCAGCTTGAGGGTAGGGGGGCACGAGCAGTACTTC.